A selection of T cell receptor beta chains follows, all from one sample in a study of preoperative IRX-2 immunotherapy in early breast cancer. Sequencing was performed with immunoSEQ multiplex PCR; in TCRdb, only in-frame clones are kept and a portion is missing. The table lists tens of thousands of clones, roughly four fifths of them singletons. The source was lymph node tissue, collected after IRX-2 immunotherapy. The receptor set was obtained from a human donor with breast cancer. The CDR3 runs from the conserved cysteine through the conserved F or W. D genes are given only for firm matches. Clone size is not always given. Where it is, it says once, few, many or a class for expanded clones.

D,V,size,J,length,DNA,CDR3
NA,TRBV11-3,NA,TRBJ1-3,14,TGTGCCAGCAGGAGTGGCGACTCTGGAAACACCATATATTTT,CASRSGDSGNTIYF
TRBD2,TRBV9,NA,TRBJ2-2,19,TGTGCCAGCAGTGGGGGTGAGCGGGAGGGCCTTAGAATCACCGGGGAGCTGTTTTTT,CASSGGEREGLRITGELFF
TRBD2,TRBV6-8,NA,TRBJ2-3,17,TGTGCCAGCAGTGACAACCCGACTAGCGGGCCTACAGATACGCAGTATTTT,CASSDNPTSGPTDTQYF
NA,TRBV19,NA,TRBJ2-7,15,TGTGCCAGTAGTAATCGGGAAAGGGTGTGGTACGAGCAGTACTTC,CASSNRERVWYEQYF
TRBD1,TRBV5-1,NA,TRBJ1-1,14,TGCGCCAGCAGCCAAAACGGACAGGGGGCTGAAGCTTTCTTT,CASSQNGQGAEAFF
TRBD1,TRBV5-3,NA,TRBJ2-7,15,TGTGCCAGAAGCTTGGTGCGGGACAGGGACAACGAGCAGTACTTC,CARSLVRDRDNEQYF
NA,TRBV28,once,TRBJ2-1,12,TGTGCCAGCATCACCAGCTACAATGAGCAGTTCTTC,CASITSYNEQFF
NA,TRBV5-1,few,TRBJ2-3,16,TGCGCCAGCAGCTTGATTCGAGGGAGTATTGGAGATACGCAGTATTTT,CASSLIRGSIGDTQYF
NA,TRBV5-1,NA,TRBJ1-4,15,TGCGCCAGCAGCTTGGGGGACAACCGAGGGGAAAAACTGTTTTTT,CASSLGDNRGEKLFF
NA,TRBV19,NA,TRBJ1-2,16,TGTGCCAGTAGTATTTTGGGACCCACCCCTAACTATGGCTACACCTTC,CASSILGPTPNYGYTF
NA,TRBV7-1,NA,TRBJ2-7,19,TGTGCCAGCAGCTCCCCCGGGCACCCTCTTGGCCAAAGGGCCTACGAGCAGTACTTC,CASSSPGHPLGQRAYEQYF
NA,TRBV30,NA,TRBJ1-5,15,TGTGCCTGGAGTGCATACGGCGGAAAAAATCAGCCCCAGCATTTT,CAWSAYGGKNQPQHF
NA,TRBV7-6,NA,TRBJ2-2,14,TGTGCCAGCAGGCGAGAGTCGAACACCGGGGAGCTGTTTTTT,CASRRESNTGELFF
NA,TRBV10-2,few,TRBJ1-5,14,TGCGCCAGCAGTGATGTCGGAAGCAATCAGCCCCAGCATTTT,CASSDVGSNQPQHF
TRBD1,TRBV7-1,once,TRBJ1-2,17,TGTGCCAGCAGCTTATCAACGACAGGGGAAAAAAACTATGGCTACACCTTC,CASSLSTTGEKNYGYTF
TRBD1,TRBV6-9,NA,TRBJ2-1,18,TGTGCCAGCAGTCGCAGCTCCCAGGGGGAGAGCGACTACAATGAGCAGTTCTTC,CASSRSSQGESDYNEQFF
NA,TRBV1,once,TRBJ1-1,14,TGCGCCAGCAGCCAATTACAGGGGAACACTGAAGCTTTCTTT,CASSQLQGNTEAFF
TRBD1,TRBV10-1,NA,TRBJ2-5,13,TGCGCCAGCAGCCGGGACAGGGGTGAGACCCAGTACTTC,CASSRDRGETQYF
TRBD1,TRBV6-8,NA,TRBJ2-1,15,TGTGCCAGCAGTTACGCGGACAGGGGGCTAGCTGAGCAGTTCTTC,CASSYADRGLAEQFF
NA,TRBV11-3,medium-sized,TRBJ1-2,15,TGTGCCAGCAGCTTCATTGAACGGGGGAGCTATGGCTACACCTTC,CASSFIERGSYGYTF
TRBD2,TRBV15,few,TRBJ2-5,17,TGTGCCACCAGCAGAGATCCGGCGGGAGGGTCTCAAGAGACCCAGTACTTC,CATSRDPAGGSQETQYF
TRBD2,TRBV7-6,NA,TRBJ2-5,15,TGTGCCAGCAGGCCTAGCGGGAGCTTTAGGGAGACCCAGTACTTC,CASRPSGSFRETQYF
TRBD2,TRBV6-8,NA,TRBJ2-1,16,TGTGCCAGCAGCTCTACTAGCGGGAGGATCAACAATGAGCAGTTCTTC,CASSSTSGRINNEQFF
NA,TRBV11-3,NA,TRBJ2-1,15,TGTGCCAGCAGCCAGAGGGTGGGCCCAAACAATGAGCAGTTCTTC,CASSQRVGPNNEQFF
TRBD1,TRBV11-3,NA,TRBJ2-7,14,TGTGCCAGCAGTCAGGGACAGGGTTACTACGAGCAGTACTTC,CASSQGQGYYEQYF
TRBD1,TRBV19,NA,TRBJ1-5,17,TGTGCCAGTAGTTCCGGACAGGGGAGTTATAGCAATCAGCCCCAGCATTTT,CASSSGQGSYSNQPQHF
NA,TRBV29-1,few,TRBJ1-2,12,TGCAGCGTTGAGGAGGGTAACTATGGCTACACCTTC,CSVEEGNYGYTF
NA,TRBV25-1,NA,TRBJ2-7,15,TGTGCCAGCAGTGAATATGGCGCAGGCACCTACGAGCAGTACTTC,CASSEYGAGTYEQYF
TRBD1,TRBV7-6,few,TRBJ1-4,17,TGTGCCAGCAGTCCGGGACAGGGGGCGCGGGATAATGAAAAACTGTTTTTT,CASSPGQGARDNEKLFF
NA,TRBV10-3,NA,TRBJ1-2,15,TGTGCCATCAGTGAGTCGTTAGGGGATGGGTATGGCTACACCTTC,CAISESLGDGYGYTF
NA,TRBV6-8,medium-sized,TRBJ2-7,13,TGTGCCAGCAGCGTGACAGGTCGGACCGAGCAGTACTTC,CASSVTGRTEQYF
TRBD1,TRBV11-3,NA,TRBJ2-6,18,TGTGCCAGCAGCCTTTCGGGACAGGGCAGCTCTGGGGCCAACGTCCTGACTTTC,CASSLSGQGSSGANVLTF
NA,TRBV28,NA,TRBJ1-1,15,TGTGCCAGCAGTTCCGGGAGGGGCAAGAACACTGAAGCTTTCTTT,CASSSGRGKNTEAFF
NA,TRBV7-1,NA,TRBJ2-3,15,TGTGCCAGCAGGTCGAGATGGACACTGGGAGATACGCAGTATTTT,CASRSRWTLGDTQYF
NA,TRBV6-8,NA,TRBJ2-7,17,TGTGCCAGCAGACTATCGACGGCAACCAAAAACGACTACGAGCAGTACTTC,CASRLSTATKNDYEQYF
NA,TRBV7-1,NA,TRBJ2-1,17,TGTGCCAGCAGCCCACTCCCGGTTAGCGGATCCTACAATGAGCAGTTCTTC,CASSPLPVSGSYNEQFF
TRBD2,TRBV11-3,NA,TRBJ2-1,16,TGTGCCAGCAGCCTGACCAGTGGAGCGGGAGGAGAGGAGCAGTTCTTC,CASSLTSGAGGEEQFF
TRBD1,TRBV10-3,NA,TRBJ2-2,15,TGTGCCATCAGTGAGACAGGGGGCGAAACCGGGGAGCTGTTTTTT,CAISETGGETGELFF
NA,TRBV6-8,NA,TRBJ2-7,13,TGTGCCAGCAGTTACCGGGGCTCCTACGAGCAGTACTTC,CASSYRGSYEQYF
TRBD2,TRBV11-3,NA,TRBJ2-1,15,TGTGCCAGCAGCTTGGTCGGGACTAGTCTTAATGAGCAGTTCTTC,CASSLVGTSLNEQFF
NA,TRBV6-8,NA,TRBJ2-1,17,TGTGCCAGCAGTAGCTGGGTGGGGGGAGACTCCTACAATGAGCAGTTCTTC,CASSSWVGGDSYNEQFF
TRBD2,TRBV19,few,TRBJ2-7,15,TGTGCCAGTAGTATATCCGGGAGGGGGTTCTACGAGCAGTACTTC,CASSISGRGFYEQYF
TRBD1,TRBV6-8,NA,TRBJ1-4,14,TGTGCCAGCAATAACCCCGGGACAGTAGAAAAACTGTTTTTT,CASNNPGTVEKLFF
NA,TRBV6-8,NA,TRBJ2-5,14,TGTGCCAGCAGTTACGCTCGGGGGACGGAGACCCAGTACTTC,CASSYARGTETQYF